This TCR beta chain emerged from a study of graft-versus-host responses after intestinal transplantation. Whole-study context: Multivisceral, liver-intestinal, or isolated intestinal grafts were transplanted into recipients. Recipients across the board were started on anti-thymocyte globulin induction, then kept on tacrolimus and steroids for two to three years.

Study outcomes and limitations: Recipient marrow showed GvH clones, some seen first in ileum or blood. Early after transplant, HvG clones declined as circulating GvH clones peaked.

The CDR3 covers 11 residues. CDR1 and CDR2 (germline): SGHNT, YYREEE (reference sequence). Between the trimmed V and J ends, which lost 1 base and 5 bases, there was a span of 4 bases. Repertoires were generated with immunoSEQ multiplex PCR, while TCRdb's copy carries only in-frame clones and drops some. The data contain more than 60,000 clones, 90% of them seen just once; the ten biggest clones take up approximately 1.4%. As concerns this clone: Its cognate antigen is unknown.

The origin of this receptor is a human donor who received an intestinal transplant. The chain recombines TRBV5-4 with TRBJ2-7, with unresolved D. Sequencing was performed on unstimulated CD8+ T cells sorted from spleen or lymph node cells, taken before intestinal transplant. Here the CDR3 reads CASSLYNEQYF. The CDR3 region has the DNA TGTGCCAGCAGCTTGTACAACGAGCAGTACTTC.